The sample holds one count of the clone carrying this TCR beta chain. Antigen: not known. TCR beta CDR3 regions were amplified from RNA. The TCR CDR3 first-round RT-PCR relied on the HTBI primer set. TCRdb reprocessed the multiplex PCR reads with MiXCR, giving one entry per CDR3 protein. Of about 690,000 distinct CDR3 sequences listed, around a sixth are singletons. This specimen comes from a study of T cells in Graves' hyperthyroidism and ophthalmopathy. Findings and caveats of the study: Blood held most thyroid clonotypes expanded above 0.001 frequency.

Calling Graves' hyperthyroidism stable meant ophthalmopathy did not progress within 18 months. Sequences were obtained from blood. The source is a man in his fifties or sixties with Graves' hyperthyroidism.

CDR3 coding DNA: TGTGCCAGCAGTTCGACGCCGGACAGCGGGCAGCCCCAGCATTTT. It is translated as CASSSTPDSGQPQHF. The rearrangement joins TRBV6-2 or TRBV6-3 to TRBJ1-5; D may be TRBD1 (6 bases). The V end was cut by 4 bases, the J end by 7 bases, with 17 bases between. Germline V gene lookup returns CDR1 MNHEY and CDR2 SVGEGT. The CDR3 contains 15 residues.